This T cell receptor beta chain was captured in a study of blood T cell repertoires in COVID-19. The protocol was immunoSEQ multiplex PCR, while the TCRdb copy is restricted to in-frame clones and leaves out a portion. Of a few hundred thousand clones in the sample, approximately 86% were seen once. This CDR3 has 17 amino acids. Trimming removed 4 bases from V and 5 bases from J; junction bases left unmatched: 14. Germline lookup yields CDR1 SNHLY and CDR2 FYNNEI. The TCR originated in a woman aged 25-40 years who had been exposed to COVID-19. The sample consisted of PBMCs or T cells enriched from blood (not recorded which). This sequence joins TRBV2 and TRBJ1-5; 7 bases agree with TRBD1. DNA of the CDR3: TGTGCCAGCAGTGCCCCGGGACAGTCTCTAGCTGATCAGCCCCAGCATTTT. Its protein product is CASSAPGQSLADQPQHF.